The 24 T cell receptor beta chains listed next were all sequenced from one sample in a study of T-cell memory formation after mild COVID-19. TCRdb analysed the 5' RACE reads with MiXCR anew, one entry per CDR3 protein. The sample lists roughly 350,000 distinct CDR3 sequences, approximately 27% occurring once. Sequenced sample: PBMCs or a T cell subset sorted from them (not recorded which). The source is an adult woman who had mild COVID-19 (a few samples of this study predate the infection). Cell type and time point are not known.

This CDR3 reads CASSLGTGPGANVLTF. The CDR3 coding sequence is TGTGCCAGCAGCTTAGGGACCGGACCAGGGGCCAACGTCCTGACTTTC. The rearrangement joins TRBV7-9 to TRBJ2-6; D unresolved. This CDR3 has 16 residues. CDR1 is SEHNR, CDR2 FQNEAQ, per germline (reference sequence). V was shortened by 1 base and J by 4 bases, with 11 bases between the two germline ends.

There are a few counts of this clonotype. This sequence joins TRBV5-1 and TRBJ1-1; 7 bases fit TRBD1. Germline V gene data show CDR1 as SGHRS and CDR2 as YFSETQ. This CDR3 is built from 15 residues. J gave up 4 bases and V 3 bases, and 9 bases lay outside the gene matches. The CDR3 nucleotides read TGCGCCAGCAGCTCAGTTCTTCCAGGGGGCACTGAAGCTTTCTTT. As protein: CASSSVLPGGTEAFF. Full variable domain (outside the CDR3, taken from reference TRBV5-1 and TRBJ1-1): KAGVTQTPRYLIKTRGQQVTLSCSPISGHRSVSWYQQTPGQGLQFLFEYFSETQRNKGNFPGRFSGRQFSNSRSEMNVSTLELGDSALYLCASSSVLPGGTEAFFGQGTRLTVV.

The chain combines TRBV7-9 with TRBJ2-2; TRBD2 matches 13 bases. V lost 2 bases and J lost 1; bases outside the gene matches: 1. The CDR3 runs 17 residues. Per germline, CDR1 SEHNR and CDR2 FQNEAQ (reference sequence). The CDR3 sequence is CASSLRLAGGNTGELFF. The CDR3 DNA reads as TGTGCCAGCAGCTTAAGACTAGCGGGAGGGAACACCGGGGAGCTGTTTTTT.

This chain uses TRBV12-3 or TRBV12-4 with TRBJ1-1; D possibly corresponds to TRBD1 (5 bases). The CDR3 consists of 14 residues. Trimming pared 1 base from V and 3 bases from J, leaving 9 bases between. Here the CDR3 reads CASSLGLRDTEAFF. CDR3 sequence (DNA): TGTGCCAGCAGTTTAGGGCTCAGGGACACTGAAGCTTTCTTT.

This clonotype was counted a few times. The rearrangement uses TRBV5-1 and TRBJ2-7, with D maybe TRBD1 (5 bases). Germline V gene data show CDR1 as SGHRS and CDR2 as YFSETQ. The CDR3 covers 13 residues. The ends were cut back, 2 bases at V and 2 bases at J, with 8 bases in the middle. The CDR3 nucleotides are TGCGCCAGCAGCTTCTGGACAACCTACGAGCAGTACTTC. Protein product: CASSFWTTYEQYF.

The rearrangement uses TRBV5-5 and TRBJ2-1; D is ambiguous. Trimming pared 4 bases from V and 3 bases from J, leaving 14 bases between. The V gene's germline CDR1 is SGHKS and CDR2 YYEKEE (reference sequence). The CDR3 totals 15 residues. The CDR3 DNA is TGTGCCAGCAGCCCGGACGCCGGGTTCTACAATGAGCAGTTCTTC. Amino acid sequence: CASSPDAGFYNEQFF. Based on the CDR3 plus reference TRBV5-5 and TRBJ2-1, the full variable domain is DAGVTQSPTHLIKTRGQQVTLRCSPISGHKSVSWYQQVLGQGPQFIFQYYEKEERGRGNFPDRFSARQFPNYSSELNVNALLLGDSALYLCASSPDAGFYNEQFFGPGTRLTVL.

The V and J genes are TRBV7-9 and TRBJ1-6, with D maybe TRBD1 (5 bases). There are 15 residues in the CDR3. Germline loops: CDR1 SEHNR, CDR2 FQNEAQ (reference sequence). With 5 bases removed from V and 6 bases from J, the gap between germline ends came to 14 bases. The CDR3 sequence is CASSHRDGSNSPLHF. The CDR3 nucleotides are TGTGCCAGCAGCCACCGGGACGGCTCTAATTCACCCCTCCACTTT.

This clonotype has a handful of counts. This chain uses TRBV6-5 with TRBJ2-5, with no clear D. This CDR3 contains 12 residues. V dropped 0 bases and J dropped 4 bases, with 3 bases sitting between them. The germline V gene encodes CDR1 MNHEY and CDR2 SVGAGI. The CDR3 DNA reads TGTGCCAGCAGTTACTCCCTAGAGACCCAGTACTTC. Translating it yields CASSYSLETQYF.

This clonotype was seen a handful of times. CDR3 in amino acids: CASRPDRAGLRANYGYTF. CDR3 DNA sequence: TGTGCCAGCAGACCGGACAGGGCAGGTCTGAGGGCTAACTATGGCTACACCTTC. This chain links TRBV2 with TRBJ1-2; 8 bases are a match to TRBD1. Germline V gene lookup returns CDR1 SNHLY and CDR2 FYNNEI. The CDR3 is made up of 18 amino acids. V trimming: 6 bases; J trimming: 0 bases; junction bases outside the gene matches: 15.

This clonotype was seen a few times. The chain couples TRBV18 to TRBJ2-1; D is unresolved. The CDR3 is made up of 13 amino acids. Germline CDR1 reads KGHSH; CDR2 reads LQKENI. Between the trimmed V and J ends, which lost 3 bases and 7 bases, there was a span of 10 bases. CDR3 loop: CASSPIASNEQFF. The DNA of the CDR3 is TGTGCCAGCTCACCCATAGCCTCGAATGAGCAGTTCTTC.

A few counts support this clonotype. The rearrangement uses TRBV12-3 or TRBV12-4 and TRBJ1-1; no reliable D call. Trimming removed 5 bases at V and 4 bases at J, with 17 bases between. The CDR3 is made up of 15 amino acids. CDR3 residues: CASSDQDGRATEAFF. The CDR3 DNA reads TGTGCCAGCAGTGATCAGGACGGGAGGGCCACTGAAGCTTTCTTT.

This chain links TRBV29-1 with TRBJ2-3; TRBD2 matches 7 bases. This CDR3 region has 17 residues. Per germline, CDR1 SQVTM and CDR2 ANQGSEA. V was clipped by 3 bases and J by 9 bases; unmatched bases: 21. CDR3 residues: CSVDDPWEGRGKDTQYF. The CDR3, as DNA: TGCAGCGTTGATGATCCTTGGGAGGGCCGGGGGAAGGACACGCAGTATTTT.

This clonotype was found a few times. The chain uses TRBV4-1 and TRBJ1-5, with D possibly TRBD1 on 6 matching bases. This CDR3 is built from 18 residues. CDR1 and CDR2 (germline): MGHRA, YSYEKL. The V and J ends lost 0 bases and 0 bases respectively, with 15 bases between them. As DNA, the CDR3 is TGCGCCAGCAGCCAAGATGGCGGGACACTTTATAGCAATCAGCCCCAGCATTTT. The encoded protein is CASSQDGGTLYSNQPQHF.

V is TRBV12-3 or TRBV12-4 and J is TRBJ1-2; 10 bases are a match to TRBD1. CDR3 size: 15 residues. The ends lost 5 bases at V and 4 bases at J; junction bases unmatched: 7. CDR3 protein: CASSPTGGVRYGYTF. For the CDR3, the DNA is TGTGCCAGCAGTCCGACAGGGGGCGTTCGCTATGGCTACACCTTC.

This clonotype came up a few times. The DNA of the CDR3 is TGTGCCAGCAGCCAAGAGGGCCGAGGGGGCTACGGCTACACCTTC. Translating it yields CASSQEGRGGYGYTF. The chain joins TRBV3-1 to TRBJ1-2; 7 bases fit TRBD1. CDR1 and CDR2 from the germline V gene are LGHDT and YNNKEL (reference sequence). V was clipped by 0 bases and J by 8 bases; unmatched bases: 9. CDR3 length: 15 amino acids. Full variable domain (missing parts from reference TRBV3-1 and TRBJ1-2): DTAVSQTPKYLVTQMGNDKSIKCEQNLGHDTMYWYKQDSKKFLKIMFSYNNKELIINETVPNRFSPKSPDKAHLNLHINSLELGDSAVYFCASSQEGRGGYGYTFGSGTRLTVV.

This clonotype showed up just a few times. This chain uses TRBV6-5 with TRBJ2-7, with TRBD1 identical over 8 bases. V was clipped by 7 bases and J by 2 bases; unmatched bases: 7. Germline CDR1 is MNHEY and CDR2 is SVGAGI. The CDR3 consists of 14 residues. The chain's CDR3 is CASTPGQGPYEQYF. CDR3 nucleotide sequence: TGTGCCAGCACTCCCGGACAGGGTCCCTACGAGCAGTACTTC.

CDR3 in amino acids: CASSPRTRADTQYF. CDR3 sequence (DNA): TGTGCCAGCAGCCCACGGACTAGGGCAGATACGCAGTATTTT. The V call is TRBV7-3, the J call TRBJ2-3; 7 bases match TRBD2. Trimming took 5 bases from V and 4 from J; bases not matched to a gene: 6. The CDR3 has 14 amino acids. The germline CDR1 and CDR2 sequences are SGHTA and FQGTGA.

The sample holds a few counts of this clonotype. The genes are TRBV7-9 and TRBJ2-5; D unclear. This CDR3 is built from 14 residues. Germline V gene sequence: CDR1 SEHNR, CDR2 FQNEAQ (reference sequence). Trimming cost V 0 bases and J 4 bases, with 9 bases left between them. This CDR3 is CASSLAQHAETQYF. In nucleotides, the CDR3 is TGTGCCAGCAGCTTAGCGCAGCACGCAGAGACCCAGTACTTC.

This chain joins TRBV7-3 and TRBJ2-2; TRBD2 is a possible D gene (6 bases). The V gene's germline CDR1 is SGHTA and CDR2 FQGTGA. Trimming removed 1 base at V and 3 bases at J, with 12 bases between. There are 16 residues in the CDR3. CDR3 nucleotide sequence: TGTGCCAGCAGCTTAAGGACTACACTAGACACCGGGGAGCTGTTTTTT. Translated, it gives CASSLRTTLDTGELFF.

A few counts support this clonotype. The chain combines TRBV6-1 with TRBJ1-6; 11 nucleotides agree with TRBD1. Unmatched junction bases numbered 5, after V lost 4 bases and J lost 9 bases. CDR1 is MNHNS, CDR2 SASEGT, per germline. The CDR3 is made up of 15 amino acids. CDR3 DNA sequence: TGTGCCAGCAGTGTTTCCGGGACAGGGGGTTCACCCCTCCACTTT. This gives the protein CASSVSGTGGSPLHF.

The DNA of the CDR3 is TGTGCCAGCAGTTCTGGACTAGTCCGAAATGAGCAGTTCTTC. Amino acid sequence: CASSSGLVRNEQFF. The V call is TRBV12-3 or TRBV12-4, the J call TRBJ2-1, with 7 bases identical to TRBD2. The V gene end was trimmed by 4 bases and the J gene end by 7 bases; junction bases not matched to a gene: 7. CDR3 length: 14 residues.

V gene TRBV5-1 combines with J gene TRBJ2-7; D might be TRBD2 (6 bases). This CDR3 is 14 amino acids long. V lost 0 bases and J 7 bases, leaving 14 bases between the germline ends. Germline loops: CDR1 SGHRS, CDR2 YFSETQ. DNA of the CDR3: TGCGCCAGCAGCTTGGCTGGGACTGGGCATGAGCAGTACTTC. Protein: CASSLAGTGHEQYF.

This chain connects TRBV7-2 to TRBJ2-1; a weak D match, TRBD2 (5 bases). The CDR3 sequence is 17 residues long. CDR1 is SGHTA and CDR2 is FQGNSA in the germline V gene. V lost 5 bases and J lost 3, with 20 bases in between. CDR3 bases: TGTGCCAGCAGCAAACTAGGTTTTAGTTCACACTACAATGAGCAGTTCTTC. Amino acids: CASSKLGFSSHYNEQFF.

J is TRBJ2-5 and V is TRBV15; 7 nucleotides align to TRBD2. Trimming at V came to 4 bases and at J to 5 bases, leaving 13 bases not matched to a gene. This CDR3 region has 16 residues. Germline V gene sequence: CDR1 LNHNV, CDR2 YYDKDF (reference sequence). The CDR3: CATSTLAAGAWETQYF. CDR3 nucleotide sequence: TGTGCCACCAGCACCCTAGCGGCGGGAGCTTGGGAGACCCAGTACTTC. The full variable domain, rest sourced from reference TRBV15 and TRBJ2-5, is DAMVIQNPRYQVTQFGKPVTLSCSQTLNHNVMYWYQQKSSQAPKLLFHYYDKDFNNEADTPDNFQSRRPNTSFCFLDIRSPGLGDTAMYLCATSTLAAGAWETQYFGPGTRLLVL.